This TCR beta chain was captured in a study of Ad26.COV2.S vaccination and SARS-CoV-2 variants (dated by TCRdb to the early 2020s). For the study in its entirety: Donors in the vaccine arm were drawn from COV1001, a multicentre, randomized, double-blind, placebo-controlled phase I-IIa trial testing Ad26.COV2.S in healthy adults. TCRbeta repertoire sequencing served as the tool for gauging how specific and how broad the SARS-CoV-2-reactive T cell receptors were following Ad26.COV2.S vaccination. Ad26.COV2.S was given intramuscularly at 5x10^10 or 1x10^11 viral particles, as a single shot or as two shots 56 days apart. The TCR-sequenced set comprised about 30 samples: around 20 Ad26.COV2.S vaccine recipients, 5 placebo recipients and 8 SARS-CoV-2 convalescent individuals. Investigators remained blinded to trial group allocation during experiments and outcome assessment. Trial participants were randomized into five groups of five: low-dose or high-dose Ad26.COV2.S given once or twice, or placebo on both occasions.

The paper's findings and limits, for the study overall: Substantial breadth of spike-specific CD8+ and CD4+ T cell responses was reported after vaccination. The authors noted that the TCR breadth and depth analyses may have underestimated total T cell responses. Higher spike-specific TCR breadth was observed in Ad26.COV2.S recipients than in placebo recipients (P = 0.0014). Vaccine and placebo recipients had comparable non-spike TCR breadth, which fits with the vaccine containing only spike. The study was not powered for comparison of responses between vaccine doses or regimens.

The treatment or condition label corresponds to: about 20 received Ad26.COV2.S at low or high dose, single or two shots; roughly five received placebo; per-sample allocation not given. Repertoires of vaccine and placebo recipients were sequenced from samples taken on day 63 after the first injection. Cohort 1b enrolled 25 or so adults aged 18-55 years at a single site in Boston, USA, between 29 July and 7 August 2020. Ad26.COV2.S was a replication-incompetent adenovirus type 26 vector that expressed a prefusion-stabilized SARS-CoV-2 spike protein derived from the original Wuhan strain. The immunoSEQ Assay was used to sequence TCRbeta CDR3 regions. After extraction, genomic DNA underwent amplification by bias-controlled multiplex PCR, followed by high-throughput sequencing. The authors processed their data as follows. To quantify the absolute abundance of every unique TCRbeta CDR3 region, sequences were collapsed and filtered. T cell fraction was estimated by normalizing TCRbeta template counts to usable DNA, with usable DNA measured through amplification of reference genes found in all nucleated cells. Repertoire TCRs were annotated as SARS-CoV-2-specific by exact matching of V gene, CDR3 amino acid sequence and J gene to a known reactive TCR set. The reference SARS-CoV-2 TCR set was derived from MIRA and filtered for enrichment in COVID-19-positive ImmuneCODE repertoires, a step that removed public or cross-reactive TCRs. Using the MIRA antigens, annotated TCRs were further analysed by specific ORF or by position within an ORF. Depth was the summed frequency of annotated unique rearrangements, while breadth was defined as annotated unique rearrangements over total unique productive rearrangements. Group comparisons of TCR breadth used two-sided Wilcoxon rank-sum tests. Imported from immuneACCESS, the table was reduced by TCRdb to in-frame sequences with V and J called. These copies leave out some clones; in studies compared against another copy, an unresolved V gene accounts for under half, and the cause of the remainder is not known. The V and J calls and clone size come from that table; D and trimming were worked out from the DNA. This sample is represented by some 370,000 clones; 80% to 90% of them were singletons. Of the sample, roughly 7.4% falls within the top ten clones.

The junction shows trimming of 3 bases on V and 1 base on J, and the gene matches do not reach 6 bases of it. Looking up the germline V gene yields CDR1 SNHLY and CDR2 FYNNEI. The CDR3 sequence holds 16 residues, the cysteine and phenylalanine included. The read is trimmed to its CDR3 DNA, 48 bases read in frame from base 1. Only a few counts were recorded for this clone. It lacks a known antigen. No qualities accompany the bases; no much larger clone lies one base away. This sequence uses TRBV2 and TRBJ1-5; 7 bases in between match TRBD1. The receptor was derived from a person aged 18-60 years who received the Ad26.COV2.S COVID-19 vaccine or a placebo. Sequenced here: peripheral blood, sampled in a trial of Ad26.COV2.S vaccine versus placebo. Here the CDR3 is given as CASSERGPRSNQPQHF. The DNA sequence reads TGTGCCAGCAGTGAGAGGGGGCCCAGGAGCAATCAGCCCCAGCATTTT.